This T cell receptor beta chain was sequenced in a study of T cell responses to AZD1222 COVID-19 vaccine listed by TCRdb under 2021. Regarding the research as a whole: AZD1222 recipients whose second dose came at about 4 weeks and those whose second dose came at about 12 weeks were combined into one group, since spike-specific TCR depth and breadth did not differ between the two schedules. TCR sequencing covered fewer than 250 trial participants: 200 to 220 given two doses of AZD1222 and approximately 26 given two doses of MenACWY control vaccine. Trial participants were enrolled by age into subgroups of 18-55, 56-69 and 70-plus years, and around 150, 28 and 57 TCR-sequenced participants, respectively, were included in these subgroups. General findings and caveats noted by the study authors: Because no day 14 peak-response samples were available, the repertoires could be characterized only after the peak T cell response. After two AZD1222 doses, both the breadth and the depth of spike-specific TCRs were significantly higher than at day 0 and than in MenACWY recipients. Most participants were white British and females outnumbered males, and the authors suggested that clonal diversity may have been underestimated. The whole spike protein was spanned by vaccine-associated CD4 TCRs, and dominant responses were seen in regions 160-218 and 743-854. Reportedly, almost half of the unique spike-specific TCRs recognized epitopes lying outside the regions that are mutated in the B.1.351 and B.1.1.7 variants. In the small 56-69-year group, the increase in depth fell short of significance, most likely because of low power. Conclusions about previously exposed vaccinees are limited because only a handful of AZD1222 recipients were SARS-CoV-2 seropositive at baseline.

The CDR3 regions of human TCRbeta chains were analyzed by immunosequencing. Regarding the original processing steps: Repertoire TCRs were checked for matches against a reference library of SARS-CoV-2-specific TCRs that had been generated using the MIRA antigen-specificity platform. Breadth was defined as the fraction of unique TCRs that were SARS-CoV-2-associated. Depth was defined as the fraction of total T cells that were SARS-CoV-2-associated. Using the MIRA data, each spike-specific TCR was assigned both to the spike region to which the TCR was reactive and to a CD4 or CD8 class. Log10-transformed breadth and depth values were compared by one-way ANOVA with Sidak's multiple comparisons tests. TCRdb stores this immuneACCESS table with in-frame sequences only. Part of the clones is absent; in the studies checked, under half of the shortfall reflects unresolved V genes, and no reason is known for the rest. V and J calls and clone size are given by that table; D and trimming were obtained from the DNA. The sample contains just over 95,000 clones, roughly 89% of them found a single time. Of the sample, around 3.5% falls within the top ten clones.

A note on this clone: Its antigen remains undetermined. Qualities for individual bases were not recorded, and no much larger clone is one base off.

The sample's time point label, decoded: baseline before first vaccination. The vaccinee samples were drawn from two UK trials, COV001 and COV002, one of which was a single-blind randomized controlled phase 2/3 trial testing AZD1222 (ChAdOx1 nCoV-19) in healthy adults. Trial participant PBMC samples were collected at day 0 and day 28 after the second dose for TCRbeta chain sequencing. Reading from cysteine to phenylalanine, the CDR3 counts 14 amino acids. Just the 42-base CDR3 DNA is kept, in frame starting at base 1. V has 6 bases trimmed and J has 5 bases trimmed; junction bases matching no gene number 7. CDR1 and CDR2 (SEHNR, FQNEAQ) derive from the germline V gene (reference sequence).

The chain joins TRBV7-9 to TRBJ2-7, with TRBD1 matching 10 junction bases. This sequence originates from an adult in good health. Sequenced material: peripheral blood, taken on day 0 of AZD1222 vaccination. The DNA sequence is given as TGTGCCAGCAGGTTGGACAGGGGGATCCACGAGCAGTACTTC. The resulting protein is CASRLDRGIHEQYF. Supplemented by the reference TRBV7-9 and TRBJ2-7 proteins around the CDR3, the complete variable domain is DTGVSQNPRHKITKRGQNVTFRCDPISEHNRLYWYRQTLGQGPEFLTYFQNEAQLEKSRLLSDRFSAERPKGSFSTLEIQRTEQGDSAMYLCASRLDRGIHEQYFGPGTRLTVT.